This T cell receptor beta chain was recovered during a study of vaccination and CD4 T cells after COVID-19. The wider study: Nasal swab PCR had detected SARS-CoV-2 in convalescent patients, fewer than 10 mild and one severe. The study collected post-vaccine samples a median about 73 days after dose two, with a range of 14 to 241.

The study sequenced cultured CD4+ T cell DNA using the Oncomine TCR Beta short-read assay. TCRdb recomputed calls from the PCR reads with MiXCR, one row per CDR3 protein. The sample has 20,000 to 25,000 distinct CDR3 sequences; about 45% are singletons. Trimming pared 4 bases from V and 0 bases from J, leaving 13 bases between. The CDR3 has 15 residues. CDR1 is MNHNS, CDR2 SASEGT, per germline. Stated time point: late sampling 161 to 241 days after vaccination in a few convalescent patients. Sample treatment: roughly 10-day PBMC culture with coronavirus spike peptide pools or control peptides (ViraFEST assay). First, ViraFEST expanded antigen-specific T cells with peptide pools, and next it sequenced the TCRs. With fresh IL-2 medium, half the medium was replaced on days 3 and 7. For this clonotype: What it recognizes is unknown.

The starting material was CD4+ T cells from blood, cultured in vitro, obtained about 7 months after SARS-CoV-2 vaccination. This sequence originates from a human donor who had recovered from COVID-19. V is TRBV6-1 and J is TRBJ2-7, with TRBD1 as a possible D gene (5 bases). The CDR3 DNA sequence: TGTGCCAGCAGTGGTCAGGGTGGGGCCTCCTACGAGCAGTACTTC. Protein sequence: CASSGQGGASYEQYF.